Listed below are T cell receptor beta chains from one sample, sequenced in a study of PD-1 blockade in classical Hodgkin lymphoma. Only in-frame clones appear in the TCRdb table, and some are missing; sequencing was by immunoSEQ multiplex PCR. This repertoire shows about 44,000 clones, about 70% found once; its top ten account for approximately 3%. The material was peripheral blood mononuclear cells (PBMCs), obtained before the fourth cycle of nivolumab. The receptors originated from a human donor with classical Hodgkin lymphoma. CDR3s include the opening cysteine and the closing phenylalanine or tryptophan. D genes are given only for firm matches. Expanded clones are given a class, and other clones once, few, many or no size at all.

TRBD1	TRBV19	NA	TRBJ1-6	TGTGCCAGTAGTATAGGAGGGGACAGGGTCAATTCACCCCTCCACTTT	CASSIGGDRVNSPLHF
NA	TRBV5-1	few	TRBJ2-3	TGCGCCAGCAGCTTGGCCGAGAGGGTTACGCAGTATTTT	CASSLAERVTQYF
TRBD1	TRBV5-6	NA	TRBJ2-7	TGTGCCAGCAGCTTGGGGACAGGATCGACCTACGAGCAGTACTTC	CASSLGTGSTYEQYF
NA	TRBV7-2	NA	TRBJ1-4	TGTGCCAGCAGCTTAGTGGGGAACAGGGATAATGAAAAACTGTTTTTT	CASSLVGNRDNEKLFF
NA	TRBV5-1	NA	TRBJ2-1	TGCGCCAGCAGCTCGGGCCCTAGCTCCTACAATGAGCAGTTCTTC	CASSSGPSSYNEQFF
NA	TRBV29-1	NA	TRBJ2-7	TGCAGCGTTGGGGACGGAGACTACGAGCAGTACTTC	CSVGDGDYEQYF
NA	TRBV6-5	NA	TRBJ1-5	TGTGCCAGCAGAGGAACGAATCAGCCCCAGCATTTT	CASRGTNQPQHF
NA	TRBV11-3	many	TRBJ2-3	TGTGCCAGCAGCTTAGAAGGGTACGATACGCAGTATTTT	CASSLEGYDTQYF
NA	TRBV10-3	NA	TRBJ1-4	TGTGCCATCAGTGAGTCAAGAGGGACTGTTGAAAAACTGTTTTTT	CAISESRGTVEKLFF
TRBD1	TRBV7-2	few	TRBJ2-5	TGTGCCAGCAGCCCCTGGGGACAGCAAGAGACCCAGTACTTC	CASSPWGQQETQYF
NA	TRBV7-2	NA	TRBJ1-5	TGTGCCAGCAGCTTAAGGGGAAGAAGCAATCAGCCCCAGCATTTT	CASSLRGRSNQPQHF
NA	TRBV21-1	few	TRBJ1-6	TGTGCCAGCAGCGAAGATCGGATTTTTAATTCACCCCTCCACTTT	CASSEDRIFNSPLHF
TRBD1	TRBV6-5	NA	TRBJ2-2	TGTGCCAGCAGTTCGAAGGGGGCTCACACCGGGGAGCTGTTTTTT	CASSSKGAHTGELFF
TRBD2	TRBV6-1	NA	TRBJ2-2	TGTGCCAGCACTAGCGGGAGTTCAAACACCGGGGAGCTGTTTTTT	CASTSGSSNTGELFF
NA	TRBV9	NA	TRBJ2-6	TGTGCCAGCAGCGCAACCACGGACTCTGGGGCCAACGTCCTGACTTTC	CASSATTDSGANVLTF
NA	TRBV20-1	NA	TRBJ2-1	TGCAGTGCTGAATTCTACCATGAGCAGTTCTTC	CSAEFYHEQFF
NA	TRBV6-5	NA	TRBJ1-1	TGTGCCAGCAGTTACATGGGCATTCGGCTTCGAACTGAAGCTTTCTTT	CASSYMGIRLRTEAFF
NA	TRBV2	NA	TRBJ1-2	TGTGCCAGCAGTGACCCAGGGACTTATGGCTACACCTTC	CASSDPGTYGYTF
NA	TRBV27	NA	TRBJ2-7	TGTGCCAGCCAGCGCATCCTTGGGGCCTACGAGCAGTACTTC	CASQRILGAYEQYF
TRBD1	TRBV6-1	NA	TRBJ2-7	TGTGCCAGCAGCAACCCGGGACAGGCCCGTATGGAGCAGTACTTC	CASSNPGQARMEQYF
NA	TRBV15	NA	TRBJ2-7	TGTGCCACCAGCAGAGATCGTCAGGGGGGCGAGCAGTACTTC	CATSRDRQGGEQYF
NA	TRBV2	few	TRBJ1-1	TGTGCCAGCAGTGAGGATGCGAGGGCGGCTTTCTTT	CASSEDARAAFF
NA	TRBV11-2	once	TRBJ1-2	TGTGCCAGCAGCTTAGTTGGAGGGACTGGCTACACCTTC	CASSLVGGTGYTF
NA	TRBV18	NA	TRBJ2-7	TGTGCCAGCTCTACAGGGATCGTACAGAACGAGCAGTACTTC	CASSTGIVQNEQYF
TRBD1	TRBV4-3	NA	TRBJ2-1	TGCGCCAGCAGCCCTAAGACAGGGGGCGCTTACAATGAGCAGTTCTTC	CASSPKTGGAYNEQFF
NA	TRBV6-1	NA	TRBJ2-1	TGTGCCAGCAGTGACACTGGCAGCTCCTACAATGAGCAGTTCTTC	CASSDTGSSYNEQFF
NA	TRBV7-2	NA	TRBJ1-3	TGTGCCAGCAGCTTAGGGCCCTCGAAAGGAAACACCATATATTTT	CASSLGPSKGNTIYF
NA	TRBV28	NA	TRBJ2-2	TGTGCCAGCAGTTTGGGAATTGGGGAGCTGTTTTTT	CASSLGIGELFF
TRBD2	TRBV9	NA	TRBJ2-2	TGTGCCAGCAGCGTAGCCGGGAGGGGGAACACCGGGGAGCTGTTTTTT	CASSVAGRGNTGELFF
TRBD1	TRBV19	few	TRBJ1-1	TGTGCCAGTAGTGGTGACAGGGCGCGTATGAACACTGAAGCTTTCTTT	CASSGDRARMNTEAFF
TRBD1	TRBV2	NA	TRBJ2-1	TGTGCCAGCAGGGAGACAGGGGAGCAGTTCTTC	CASRETGEQFF
NA	TRBV6-6	once	TRBJ1-2	TGTGCCAGCAGCCCCACCGAGGATGGCTACACCTTC	CASSPTEDGYTF
NA	TRBV5-5	few	TRBJ2-7	TGTGCCAGCAGCTTGGGCGGGACACAGAGCTCCTACGAGCAGTACTTC	CASSLGGTQSSYEQYF
NA	TRBV5-1	NA	TRBJ2-3	TGCGCCAGCAGCTCAGGGGCAAGCACAGATACGCAGTATTTT	CASSSGASTDTQYF
NA	TRBV4-3	once	TRBJ1-2	TGCGCCAGCAGCCAAGATTCGGTAGGCGGCTACACCTTC	CASSQDSVGGYTF
NA	TRBV28	NA	TRBJ1-1	TGTGCCAGCAGTTTACTCGATGAAGCTTTCTTT	CASSLLDEAFF
NA	TRBV9	NA	TRBJ2-3	TGTGCCAGCAGCCTGGGCCTAGTACTAGATACGCAGTATTTT	CASSLGLVLDTQYF
TRBD1	TRBV7-9	few	TRBJ1-4	TGTGCCAGCAGCCCCGGGGACAGCCCTAATGAAAAACTGTTTTTT	CASSPGDSPNEKLFF
TRBD1	TRBV28	NA	TRBJ1-5	TGTGCCAGCAGTTTACACAGGGGAAGCAATCAGCCCCAGCATTTT	CASSLHRGSNQPQHF
TRBD1	TRBV5-6	NA	TRBJ1-3	TGTGCCAGCAGCCAAGACAGGGGTGCTGGAAACACCATATATTTT	CASSQDRGAGNTIYF
NA	TRBV7-2	NA	TRBJ2-7	TGTGCCAGCAGCTTAGCGGACACCTACGAGCAGTACTTC	CASSLADTYEQYF
TRBD2	TRBV28	once	TRBJ2-7	TGTGCCAGCAGTTCCCCCGGGACTAGCGGGTTCAAGTTCTCCTACGAGCAGTACTTC	CASSSPGTSGFKFSYEQYF
NA	TRBV4-1	once	TRBJ2-2	TGCGCCAGCAGCCAAGAATCCTGGACAGTCTCGAACACCGGGGAGCTGTTTTTT	CASSQESWTVSNTGELFF
NA	TRBV28	few	TRBJ2-7	TGTGCCAGCAGTTACCCAGGGTGGTCCTACGAGCAGTACTTC	CASSYPGWSYEQYF
NA	TRBV7-9	NA	TRBJ1-1	TGTGCCAGCAGCTTGCAGAACACTGAAGCTTTCTTT	CASSLQNTEAFF
TRBD1	TRBV5-1	NA	TRBJ2-6	TGCGCCAGCAGCGGGACGGACAGGGGCTTGATGGGGGCCAACGTCCTGACTTTC	CASSGTDRGLMGANVLTF
TRBD1	TRBV28	NA	TRBJ2-7	TGTGCCAGCAGCACCGGGACAGGGGTCTACGAGCAGTACTTC	CASSTGTGVYEQYF
TRBD1	TRBV5-1	NA	TRBJ2-2	TGCGCCAGCAGCTTGGGGCGGACAGGGTACCCCGGGGAGCTGTTTTTT	CASSLGRTGYPGELFF
NA	TRBV7-2	NA	TRBJ2-5	TGTGCCAGCAGCTTTAGTTCAGGGTGGGAGACCCAGTACTTC	CASSFSSGWETQYF
NA	TRBV9	NA	TRBJ2-7	TGTGCCAGCATATGGGGGCACTCCTACGAGCAGTACTTC	CASIWGHSYEQYF
TRBD2	TRBV30	once	TRBJ2-3	TGTGCCTGGAGTGTGGGACTAGCAACAGATACGCAGTATTTT	CAWSVGLATDTQYF
NA	TRBV9	NA	TRBJ1-2	TGTGCCAGCAGTCACAGGGTAGGAGGCTACACCTTC	CASSHRVGGYTF
NA	TRBV6-6	NA	TRBJ2-7	TGTGCCAGCAGTTACGGGGGGCGAAACTACGAGCAGTACTTC	CASSYGGRNYEQYF
TRBD2	TRBV28	once	TRBJ2-7	TGTGCCAGCAGTCCCCCCCGGGCTAGCGGGAGGGGTGCGGGCTACGAGCAGTACTTC	CASSPPRASGRGAGYEQYF
TRBD2	TRBV7-2	NA	TRBJ2-7	TGTGCCAGCAGCTTCACTAGCGGGGGCTACGAGCAGTACTTC	CASSFTSGGYEQYF
TRBD1	TRBV10-1	NA	TRBJ1-5	TGCGCCAGCAGCGGGACAGGGGATGGGCCCCAGCATTTT	CASSGTGDGPQHF
NA	TRBV28	NA	TRBJ1-5	TGTGCCAGCAGTCCTTTTGGGGGGGCGCGGGGCAATCAGCCCCAGCATTTT	CASSPFGGARGNQPQHF
TRBD1	TRBV28	NA	TRBJ1-5	TGTGCCAGCAGCACAGGGGCACAGCCCCAGCATTTT	CASSTGAQPQHF